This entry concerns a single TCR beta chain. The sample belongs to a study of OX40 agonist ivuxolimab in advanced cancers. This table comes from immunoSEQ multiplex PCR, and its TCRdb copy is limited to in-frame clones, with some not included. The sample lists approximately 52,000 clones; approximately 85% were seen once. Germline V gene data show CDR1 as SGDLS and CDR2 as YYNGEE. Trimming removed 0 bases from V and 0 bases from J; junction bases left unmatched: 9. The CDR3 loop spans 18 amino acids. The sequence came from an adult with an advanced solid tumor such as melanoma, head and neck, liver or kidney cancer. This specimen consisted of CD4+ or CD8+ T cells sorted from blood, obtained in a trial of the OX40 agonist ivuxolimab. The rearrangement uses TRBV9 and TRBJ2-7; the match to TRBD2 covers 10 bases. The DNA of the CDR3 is TGTGCCAGCAGCGTAGGGGCTAGCGGGGGCTCGAGCTCCTACGAGCAGTACTTC. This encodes CASSVGASGGSSSYEQYF. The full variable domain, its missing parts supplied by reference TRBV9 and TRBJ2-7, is DSGVTQTPKHLITATGQRVTLRCSPRSGDLSVYWYQQSLDQGLQFLIQYYNGEERAKGNILERFSAQQFPDLHSELNLSSLELGDSALYFCASSVGASGGSSSYEQYFGPGTRLTVT.